This TCR beta chain was obtained from a study of blood T cell repertoires in COVID-19. Sequencing was performed with immunoSEQ multiplex PCR; in TCRdb, only in-frame clones are kept and a portion is missing. The sample records about 220,000 clones, roughly 85% being singletons. The CDR3 covers 13 residues. In germline, CDR1 is KGHDR, CDR2 SFDVKD. Trimming cost V 6 bases and J 4 bases; bases outside gene matches: 1. Specimen: PBMCs or T cells enriched from blood (not recorded which). The chain couples TRBV24-1 to TRBJ2-5, with 10 bases fitting TRBD2. This sequence was found in a woman between 35 and 50 years old with acute COVID-19. The CDR3 here is CATSLAGGETQYF. CDR3 coding DNA: TGTGCCACCAGTTTAGCGGGGGGAGAGACCCAGTACTTC.